The clone carrying this T cell receptor beta chain was recorded many times. The antigen is not known. The data belong to a study of early T cells in non-severe SARS-CoV-2 infection. Study in general: The authors sequenced bulk RNA from unsorted whole blood, leaving chains unpaired.

V dropped 7 bases and J dropped 1 base, with 13 bases sitting between them. CDR3 length equals 14 residues. Points from the study as a whole: VDJdb matching skewed toward anti-spike CD8 responses, missing private and CD4 specificities.

Unique molecular identifier tags were affixed to discrete cDNA molecules. TCRdb passed the 5' RACE reads through MiXCR, listing each CDR3 protein once. The sample holds tens of thousands of distinct CDR3 sequences; approximately 10% are singletons and the top ten take 3% to 4.5%. The chain joins TRBV12-3 or TRBV12-4 to TRBJ1-1; a weak D match, TRBD1 (5 bases). Sequencing was performed on whole blood. This clonotype originated in an adult who was a healthcare worker with PCR-confirmed SARS-CoV-2 infection or an uninfected control (not recorded which). The CDR3 nucleotides are TGTGCCAGCATCTTTAGCGGGGGGAACACTGAAGCTTTCTTT. Translated: CASIFSGGNTEAFF.